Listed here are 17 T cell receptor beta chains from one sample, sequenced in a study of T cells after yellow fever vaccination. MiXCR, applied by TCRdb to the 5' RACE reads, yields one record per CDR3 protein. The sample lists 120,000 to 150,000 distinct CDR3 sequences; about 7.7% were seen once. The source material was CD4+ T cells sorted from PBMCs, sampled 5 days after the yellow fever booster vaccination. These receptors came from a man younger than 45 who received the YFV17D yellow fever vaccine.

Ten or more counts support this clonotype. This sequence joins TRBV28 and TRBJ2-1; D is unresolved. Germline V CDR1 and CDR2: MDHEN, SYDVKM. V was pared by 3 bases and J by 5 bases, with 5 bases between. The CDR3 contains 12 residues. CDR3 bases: TGTGCCAGCAGTTTTATGGACAATGAGCAGTTCTTC. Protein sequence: CASSFMDNEQFF.

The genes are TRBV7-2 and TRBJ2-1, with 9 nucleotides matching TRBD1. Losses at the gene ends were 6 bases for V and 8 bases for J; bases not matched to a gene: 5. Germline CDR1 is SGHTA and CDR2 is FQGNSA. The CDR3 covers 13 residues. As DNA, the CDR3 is TGTGCCAGCAGTCTACAGGGGGCGGATGAGCAGTTCTTC. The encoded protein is CASSLQGADEQFF.

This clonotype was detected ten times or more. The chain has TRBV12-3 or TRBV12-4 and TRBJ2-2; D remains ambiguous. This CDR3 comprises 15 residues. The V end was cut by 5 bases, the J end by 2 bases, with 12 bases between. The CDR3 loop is CASSADTQNTGELFF. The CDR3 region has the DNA TGTGCCAGCAGTGCCGACACTCAAAACACCGGGGAGCTGTTTTTT.

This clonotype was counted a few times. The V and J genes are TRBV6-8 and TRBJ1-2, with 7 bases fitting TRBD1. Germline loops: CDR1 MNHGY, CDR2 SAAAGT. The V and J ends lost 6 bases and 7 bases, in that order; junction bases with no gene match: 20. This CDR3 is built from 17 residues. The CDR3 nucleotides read TGTGCCAGCAGCCCCAACACCAGGACAGGTCGGAAAGGTGGCTACACCTTC. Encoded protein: CASSPNTRTGRKGGYTF.

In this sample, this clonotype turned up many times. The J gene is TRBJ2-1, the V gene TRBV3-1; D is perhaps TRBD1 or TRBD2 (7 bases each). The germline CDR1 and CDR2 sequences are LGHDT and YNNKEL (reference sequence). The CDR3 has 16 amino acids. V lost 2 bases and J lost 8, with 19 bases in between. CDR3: CASSQPSGAGGYEQFF. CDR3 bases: TGTGCCAGCAGCCAACCCAGCGGGGCAGGGGGATATGAGCAGTTCTTC.

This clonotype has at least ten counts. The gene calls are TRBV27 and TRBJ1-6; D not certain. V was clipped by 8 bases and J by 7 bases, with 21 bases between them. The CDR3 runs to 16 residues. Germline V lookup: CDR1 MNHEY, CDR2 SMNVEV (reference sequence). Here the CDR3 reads CASRWISKEENSPLHF. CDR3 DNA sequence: TGTGCCAGCCGGTGGATATCCAAAGAAGAGAATTCACCCCTCCACTTT.

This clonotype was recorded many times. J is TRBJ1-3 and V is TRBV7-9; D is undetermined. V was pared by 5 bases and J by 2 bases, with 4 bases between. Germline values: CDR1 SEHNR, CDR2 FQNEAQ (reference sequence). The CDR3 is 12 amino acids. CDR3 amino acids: CASSNAGNTIYF. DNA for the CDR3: TGTGCCAGCAGCAACGCTGGAAACACCATATATTTT.

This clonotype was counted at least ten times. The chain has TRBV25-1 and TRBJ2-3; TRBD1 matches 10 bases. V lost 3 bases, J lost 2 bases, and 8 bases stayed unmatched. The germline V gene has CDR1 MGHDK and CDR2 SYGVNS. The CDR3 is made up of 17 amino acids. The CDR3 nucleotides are TGTGCCAGCAGTGAGCTTGGAGGGACAGGGGCCACAGATACGCAGTATTTT. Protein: CASSELGGTGATDTQYF.

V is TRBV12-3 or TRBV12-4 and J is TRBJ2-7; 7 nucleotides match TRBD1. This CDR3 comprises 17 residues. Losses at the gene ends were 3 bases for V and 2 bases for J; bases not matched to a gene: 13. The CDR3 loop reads CASSLDRTFLGTYEQYF. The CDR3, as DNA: TGTGCCAGCAGTTTGGACAGGACCTTCCTAGGAACCTACGAGCAGTACTTC.

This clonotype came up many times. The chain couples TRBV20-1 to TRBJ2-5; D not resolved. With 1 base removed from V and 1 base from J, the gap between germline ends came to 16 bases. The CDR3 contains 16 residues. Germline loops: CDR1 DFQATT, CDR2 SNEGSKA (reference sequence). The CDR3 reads CSARVPASMAQETQYF. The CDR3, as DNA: TGCAGTGCTAGAGTACCAGCTTCGATGGCCCAAGAGACCCAGTACTTC.

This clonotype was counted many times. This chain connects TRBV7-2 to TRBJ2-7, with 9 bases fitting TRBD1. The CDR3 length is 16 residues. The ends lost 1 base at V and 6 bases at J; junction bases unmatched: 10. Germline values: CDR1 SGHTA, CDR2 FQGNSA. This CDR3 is CASSLEVGQGGREQYF. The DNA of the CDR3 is TGTGCCAGCAGCTTAGAGGTGGGACAGGGAGGACGCGAGCAGTACTTC.

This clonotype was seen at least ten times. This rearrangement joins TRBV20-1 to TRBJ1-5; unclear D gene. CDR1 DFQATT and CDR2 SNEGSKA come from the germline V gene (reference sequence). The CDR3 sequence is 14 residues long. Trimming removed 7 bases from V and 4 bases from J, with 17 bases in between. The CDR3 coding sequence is TGCAGTGTCCGCGATCCAGAGGCGAATCAGCCCCAGCATTTT. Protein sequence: CSVRDPEANQPQHF.

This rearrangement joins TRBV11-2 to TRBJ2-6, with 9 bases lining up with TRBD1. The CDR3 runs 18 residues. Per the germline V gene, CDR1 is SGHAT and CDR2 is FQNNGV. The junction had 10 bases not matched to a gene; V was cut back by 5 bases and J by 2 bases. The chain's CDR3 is CASSPLSRDRAGANVLTF. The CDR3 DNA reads TGTGCCAGCAGCCCGCTTTCCCGGGACAGGGCTGGGGCCAACGTCCTGACTTTC.

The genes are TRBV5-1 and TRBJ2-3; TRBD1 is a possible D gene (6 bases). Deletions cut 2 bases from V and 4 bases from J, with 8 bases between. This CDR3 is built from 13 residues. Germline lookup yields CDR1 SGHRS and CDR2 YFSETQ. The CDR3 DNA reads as TGCGCCAGCAGCTTTGAGGGGGCAGATACGCAGTATTTT. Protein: CASSFEGADTQYF.

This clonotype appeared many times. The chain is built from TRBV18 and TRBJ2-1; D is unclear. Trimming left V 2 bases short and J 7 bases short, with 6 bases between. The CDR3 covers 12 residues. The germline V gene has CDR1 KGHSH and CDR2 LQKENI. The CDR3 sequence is CASSPGVNEQFF. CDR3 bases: TGTGCCAGCTCACCAGGGGTTAATGAGCAGTTCTTC. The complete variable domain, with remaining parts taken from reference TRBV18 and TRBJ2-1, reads NAGVMQNPRHLVRRRGQEARLRCSPMKGHSHVYWYRQLPEEGLKFMVYLQKENIIDESGMPKERFSAEFPKEGPSILRIQQVVRGDSAAYFCASSPGVNEQFFGPGTRLTVL.

DNA for the CDR3: TGCAGCGTTGGATATCAGGGGCAAAGGAACACTGAAGCTTTCTTT. Protein: CSVGYQGQRNTEAFF. The chain links TRBV29-1 to TRBJ1-1; a weak D match, TRBD1 (6 bases). The V and J ends lost 4 bases and 1 base respectively, with 16 bases between them. CDR3 length equals 15 residues. Germline CDR1 is SQVTM and CDR2 is ANQGSEA.

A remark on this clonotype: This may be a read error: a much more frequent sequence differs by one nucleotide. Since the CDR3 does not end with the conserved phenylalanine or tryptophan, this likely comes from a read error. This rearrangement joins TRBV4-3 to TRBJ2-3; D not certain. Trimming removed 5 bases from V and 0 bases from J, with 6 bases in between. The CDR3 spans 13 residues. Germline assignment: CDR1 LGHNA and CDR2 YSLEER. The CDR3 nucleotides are TGCGCCAGCAGCAGTATTAGCACAGATACGCAGTATTTA. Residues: CASSSISTDTQYL.